Listed below are T cell receptor beta chains from one sample, sequenced in a study of cytomegalovirus exposure and HLA in healthy donors. Measured with immunoSEQ multiplex PCR; TCRdb has only the in-frame clones, and not every one. Found here are more than 100,000 clones, roughly three fifths of them singletons; the top ten hold less than 2.5%. Sample: PBMCs. These receptor sequences come from a middle-aged woman in good health and CMV-seronegative. CDR3s include the opening cysteine and the closing phenylalanine or tryptophan. The D gene is left open where the match is weak. Only some rows state a clone size, as once, few, many or a class for expanded clones.

clone_size	v_call	j_call	d_call	cdr3_nt	cdr3_aa
-	TRBV19	TRBJ1-2	-	TGTGCCAGCGAGGACATACCTGGTGGCTACACCTTC	CASEDIPGGYTF
-	TRBV19	TRBJ2-1	-	TGTGCCAGTAAGGAAAGGGGGGGAGCCTATGAGCAGTTCTTC	CASKERGGAYEQFF
-	TRBV4-2	TRBJ2-7	TRBD1	TGTGCCAGCAGCCAAGGAGACAGGGACGGTGGCGAGCAGTACTTC	CASSQGDRDGGEQYF
-	TRBV5-1	TRBJ2-7	-	TGCGCCAGCAGCTTGGGTCTTCCAGGCCTCTCCTACGAGCAGTACTTC	CASSLGLPGLSYEQYF
-	TRBV19	TRBJ1-1	TRBD1	TGTGCCAGTAGGATGACAGGGCTACTTAACACTGAAGCTTTCTTT	CASRMTGLLNTEAFF
-	TRBV28	TRBJ2-7	TRBD2	TGTGGATCGGGAGGTGGAACAGTCTCCTACGAGCAGTACTTC	CGSGGGTVSYEQYF
once	TRBV18	TRBJ2-5	TRBD1	TGTGCCAGCTCACCGTCTCAGGGGGTCCTGGAGACCCAGTACTTC	CASSPSQGVLETQYF
-	TRBV6-6	TRBJ1-4	-	TGTGCCAGCAGTATCGGGTCATGGCATGAAAAACTGTTTTTT	CASSIGSWHEKLFF
-	TRBV5-4	TRBJ1-2	-	TGTGCCAGCAGCTTGCCAGGGGCGAACTATGGCTACACCTTC	CASSLPGANYGYTF
few	TRBV19	TRBJ1-6	-	TGTGCCAGTAGTATGGCAACATCGAATCCGAATTCATACCCCCTCCACTTT	CASSMATSNPNSYPLHF
-	TRBV19	TRBJ1-5	-	TGTGCCAGTAACCCGGGAGGGCAGCCCCAGCATTTT	CASNPGGQPQHF
-	TRBV6-1	TRBJ1-3	-	TGTGCCAGCACCGGACTGACGATCTCTGGAAACACCATATATTTT	CASTGLTISGNTIYF
-	TRBV18	TRBJ1-1	-	TGTGCCAGCTCACCTTGGACAGAGAACACTGAAGCTTTCTTT	CASSPWTENTEAFF
-	TRBV7-6	TRBJ1-1	-	TGTGCCAGCAGCTTAAGAGGGAATACTGAAGCTTTCTTT	CASSLRGNTEAFF
once	TRBV10-3	TRBJ1-5	-	TGTGCCATCAGCGGGTCCTCCAGCCCGGATCAGCCCCAGCATTTT	CAISGSSSPDQPQHF
-	TRBV7-3	TRBJ1-1	-	TGTGCCAGCAGCTTAACGGAGGGTCCTATGACTGAAGCTTTCTTT	CASSLTEGPMTEAFF
few	TRBV7-3	TRBJ2-1	-	TGTGCCAGCAGCCCAGCGGCGGGGGCCGAGAATGAGCAGTTCTTC	CASSPAAGAENEQFF
-	TRBV5-6	TRBJ1-4	TRBD1	TGTGCCAGCAGTCTTGACAGGGGCGAAAAACTGTTTTTT	CASSLDRGEKLFF
-	TRBV7-8	TRBJ2-5	TRBD1	TGTGCCAGCAGCTTACGCCAGGGGACAGGGGCCCTTGGGACCCAGTACTTC	CASSLRQGTGALGTQYF
once	TRBV7-2	TRBJ2-5	-	TGTGCCAGCAGCTTAGACAGGTACCAAGAGACCCAGTACTTC	CASSLDRYQETQYF
-	TRBV28	TRBJ1-1	-	TGTGCCAGCAGAACGACTCTCGAAGCTTTCTTT	CASRTTLEAFF
-	TRBV15	TRBJ2-3	-	TGTGCCACCAGCAGACCGGGCGGGGCTAGCACAGATACGCAGTATTTT	CATSRPGGASTDTQYF
-	TRBV29-1	TRBJ2-1	-	TGCAGCGTTGGGAAAGGACTCAGCTCCTACAATGAGCAGTTCTTC	CSVGKGLSSYNEQFF
-	TRBV12-5	TRBJ2-2	TRBD1	TGTGCTAGTGGTTCTACCGACAGGGGGCTAGGCGGGGAGCTGTTTTTT	CASGSTDRGLGGELFF
-	TRBV27	TRBJ2-2	-	TGTGCCAGCCGTCGGAACACCGGGGAGCTGTTTTTT	CASRRNTGELFF
-	TRBV5-4	TRBJ2-1	TRBD2	TGTGCCAGCAGCTTCCCGACTAGCGGGGTTCTCAATGAGCAGTTCTTC	CASSFPTSGVLNEQFF
-	TRBV7-2	TRBJ2-5	-	TGTGCCAGCAAAACCACTAGCTACCAAGAGACCCAGTACTTC	CASKTTSYQETQYF
once	TRBV7-9	TRBJ2-5	-	TGTGCCAGCAGCCGGACTGGATCCTTCCAAGAGACCCAGTACTTC	CASSRTGSFQETQYF
-	TRBV6-5	TRBJ1-5	-	TGTGCCAGCACACCAGGGTTCAATCAGCCCCAGCATTTT	CASTPGFNQPQHF
-	TRBV27	TRBJ1-1	TRBD1	TGTGCCAGCAGAGGGACAGCGGATAACACTGAAGCTTTCTTT	CASRGTADNTEAFF
-	TRBV5-6	TRBJ2-4	TRBD1	TGTGCCAGCAGCTCCCGCAAGACAGGGGGAGGAAACATTCAGTACTTC	CASSSRKTGGGNIQYF
-	TRBV7-2	TRBJ2-1	-	TGTGCCAGCAGCTCTTCCAGGGGCTCCTACAATGAGCAGTTCTTC	CASSSSRGSYNEQFF
few	TRBV19	TRBJ1-5	-	TGTGCCAGTAGTATACAGGGGCCTGATCAGCCCCAGCATTTT	CASSIQGPDQPQHF
few	TRBV5-1	TRBJ1-1	-	TGCGCCAGCAGCTACGACTCGAACACTGAAGCTTTCTTT	CASSYDSNTEAFF
-	TRBV19	TRBJ1-5	-	TGTGCCAGTAGAGGAGGGGAAGGCAATCAGCCCCAGCATTTT	CASRGGEGNQPQHF
-	TRBV4-1	TRBJ1-1	-	TGCGCCAGCAGCCCATTTGTCGGTAGTTTGAACACTGAAGCTTTCTTT	CASSPFVGSLNTEAFF
once	TRBV5-1	TRBJ2-5	TRBD1	TGCGCCAGCAGCGCGGGACAGGCGGTAGGAGAGACCCAGTACTTC	CASSAGQAVGETQYF
-	TRBV29-1	TRBJ2-7	TRBD1	TGCAGCGTCCGCTTACAGGGGCCAAACTCCTACGAGCAGTACTTC	CSVRLQGPNSYEQYF
few	TRBV30	TRBJ1-1	TRBD1	TGTGCCTGGAGTATCACAGGGGGTGGGAAAGCTTTCTTT	CAWSITGGGKAFF
-	TRBV30	TRBJ2-7	TRBD1	TGTGCCAGGAGTGTCCCCGGGACAGCCTCCTACGAGCAGTACTTC	CARSVPGTASYEQYF
-	TRBV6-1	TRBJ1-5	-	TGTGCCAGCAGTGAGGCTGACAGGCTTCCGGGGCCCCAGCATTTT	CASSEADRLPGPQHF
once	TRBV6-5	TRBJ1-5	TRBD1	TGTGCCAGCAGCAACAGGGGTTTCGGTCAGCCCCAGCATTTT	CASSNRGFGQPQHF
-	TRBV19	TRBJ2-7	-	TGTGCCAGTAGTGCCCGGGACTTACGTTACGAGCAGTACTTC	CASSARDLRYEQYF
few	TRBV30	TRBJ2-2	TRBD2	TGTGCCTGGAGTGCCGGACTAGTCCCCGGGGAGCTGTTTTTT	CAWSAGLVPGELFF
-	TRBV7-6	TRBJ2-3	TRBD2	TGTGCCAGCAGCTTAGGGTCCGTAGCGGGGGTGACAGATACGCAGTATTTT	CASSLGSVAGVTDTQYF
-	TRBV7-8	TRBJ1-3	-	TGTGCCAGCAGCCCGGGTGACAGCTCTGGAAACACCATATATTTT	CASSPGDSSGNTIYF
-	TRBV5-1	TRBJ2-1	TRBD2	TGCGCCAGCAGCTCGGGGGGAGGGACCTACAATGAGCAGTTCTTC	CASSSGGGTYNEQFF
-	TRBV27	TRBJ1-4	-	TGTGCCAGCAGTTTATTTTTCCTTGAAAAACTGTTTTTT	CASSLFFLEKLFF
-	TRBV6-5	TRBJ2-1	TRBD2	TGTGCCAGCAGTTTTTTAGACGGCGGGAGTAATGAGCAGTTCTTC	CASSFLDGGSNEQFF
-	TRBV27	TRBJ2-3	-	TGTGCCAGCAGTTCAGGAGATACGCAGTATTTT	CASSSGDTQYF
-	TRBV19	TRBJ1-2	-	TGTGCCAGTAGTGCGGGGGGCTTCTATGGCTACACCTTC	CASSAGGFYGYTF
-	TRBV6-5	TRBJ1-1	-	TGTGCCAGCAGCCCCCGTCGGGGTATGAACACTGAAGCTTTCTTT	CASSPRRGMNTEAFF
few	TRBV5-8	TRBJ2-3	TRBD2	TGTGCCAGCAGCTTAGACGGGGGGGAAACAGATACGCAGTATTTT	CASSLDGGETDTQYF
-	TRBV5-4	TRBJ1-2	TRBD1	TGTGCCAGCAGCTCCGGACAGGGAAACTATGGCTACACCTTC	CASSSGQGNYGYTF
-	TRBV9	TRBJ2-5	-	TGTGCCAGCAGCGCGTCGGGGATGGCAGAGACCCAGTACTTC	CASSASGMAETQYF
-	TRBV27	TRBJ2-7	TRBD1	TGTGCCAGTGTGACAGGGTCCTCCTACGAGCAGTACTTC	CASVTGSSYEQYF
few	TRBV30	TRBJ2-7	-	TGTGCCTGGAGTGTACTAAGAAGGATTACCTACGAGCAGTACTTC	CAWSVLRRITYEQYF
-	TRBV4-1	TRBJ1-2	-	TGCGCCAGCAGCCAAGATAGCTATGGCTACACCTTC	CASSQDSYGYTF
few	TRBV28	TRBJ1-6	-	TGTGCCAGCAGTTTCGGCAGGGGTATCTATAATTCACCCCTCCACTTT	CASSFGRGIYNSPLHF
few	TRBV27	TRBJ1-2	TRBD1	TGTGCCAGCAGGGGACAGGTCTATGGCTACACCTTC	CASRGQVYGYTF